The entry that follows covers one T cell receptor beta chain sequence. This sample is part of a study of blood T cell repertoires in COVID-19. Participant ages covered roughly 18 to 89 years across around 22 US areas. Before being deemed recovered, Cohort 3 donors had two negative PCRs, clearance, or symptom resolution. V lost 4 bases, J lost 6 bases, and 14 bases lay in between. This CDR3 comprises 14 residues. Germline V CDR1 and CDR2: SGDLS, YYNGEE. Authors' processing steps: Reference gene primer amplification yielded estimated nucleated cell counts. TCRdb's table, derived via immunoSEQ multiplex PCR, lists solely in-frame clones and lacks some. V, J and clone size are those of that table, while D and trimming were read from the DNA. The sample has approximately 290,000 clones; roughly 90% are singletons.

The chain combines TRBV9 with TRBJ2-1; no reliable D call. This sequence originates from a woman younger than 45 who had recovered from COVID-19. Sample: PBMCs or T cells enriched from blood (not recorded which). The CDR3 coding sequence is TGTGCCAGCAGCAGCCCATTATGGTCCAATGAGCAGTTCTTC. Its translation: CASSSPLWSNEQFF.